This T cell receptor (beta chain) was recorded in a study of molecular identifiers for immune sequencing clone quantification. This clonotype came up a few times. From the PCR reads, TCRdb called clonotypes with MiXCR, one entry per CDR3 protein. This sample has approximately 630,000 distinct CDR3 sequences, with 25% found just once. Trimming took off 2 bases at V and 3 bases at J, with 13 bases between the two ends. This CDR3 is 15 amino acids long. Germline CDR1 and CDR2: MNHEY and SMNVEV (reference sequence). The TCR comes from a human donor in good health. Some libraries in this study had Jurkat cell RNA spiked in. The sample taken for sequencing was naive CD8+ T cells from blood, with Jurkat cell RNA spiked in. Noted subset: FACS-sorted CD8+CD4-CCR7+CD45RA+ naive T cells. The gene calls are TRBV27 and TRBJ1-1, with D perhaps matching TRBD1 (6 bases). For the CDR3, the DNA is TGTGCCAGCAGTTTAGCAGGGGCGAGTCACACTGAAGCTTTCTTT. Residues: CASSLAGASHTEAFF.